Following are 5 T cell receptor beta chains from one sample sequenced in a study of T cells in Graves' hyperthyroidism and ophthalmopathy. The TCR beta CDR3 regions underwent amplification using RNA transcripts as the source. HTBI primers drove first-round RT-PCR of the TCR CDR3. In TCRdb, the multiplex PCR reads were re-called with MiXCR into one record per CDR3 protein. Here the sample spans some 370,000 distinct CDR3 sequences, about an eighth being singletons. Input material: blood. These receptors came from a middle-aged man with Graves' ophthalmopathy.

This clonotype was seen many times. The chain employs TRBV29-1 and TRBJ1-1; tentatively, D is TRBD1 (6 bases). The CDR3 contains 13 residues. Between the trimmed V and J ends, which lost 7 bases and 1 base, there was a span of 13 bases. Germline CDR1 reads SQVTM; CDR2 reads ANQGSEA. This chain's CDR3 is CSAEDSPNTEAFF. In DNA, the CDR3 is TGCAGCGCAGAGGACAGCCCGAACACTGAAGCTTTCTTT.

This clonotype was counted ten times or more. The CDR3 nucleotides are TGTGCCAGCAGCTTGGGCGCAATAACCGCCGAGCAGTACTTC. This translates into CASSLGAITAEQYF. The V and J genes are TRBV5-8 and TRBJ2-7; unclear D gene. This CDR3 region has 14 residues. CDR1 SGHTS and CDR2 YDEGEE come from the germline V gene. V gave up 0 bases and J gave up 6 bases, with 13 bases separating them.

This clonotype appeared a single time. The chain has TRBV7-9 and TRBJ2-7; 13 bases map to TRBD2. CDR3 length equals 17 residues. V dropped 4 bases and J dropped 4; count of bases not matched to a gene: 10. CDR1 SEHNR and CDR2 FQNEAQ come from the germline V gene (reference sequence). CDR3 nucleotides: TGTGCCAGCAGCTCTGGGACTAGCGGGACGAATAGGTACGAGCAGTACTTC. It yields the protein CASSSGTSGTNRYEQYF.

This clonotype was recorded at least ten times. The chain couples TRBV6-1 to TRBJ2-3; weak D call: TRBD2 (6 bases). The CDR3 runs to 13 residues. Germline CDR1 reads MNHNS; CDR2 reads SASEGT. Trimming stripped 10 bases from V and 0 bases from J, with 11 bases between. CDR3 coding DNA: TGTGCCATCGGGAGCTCTAGCACAGATACGCAGTATTTT. It specifies CAIGSSSTDTQYF.

In its sample, this clonotype was seen many times. The rearrangement joins TRBV6-1 to TRBJ2-7; D may be TRBD1 or TRBD2 (5 bases each). From germline, CDR1 is MNHNS and CDR2 SASEGT. Trimming shortened V by 6 bases and J by 0 bases, and 15 bases separated the two germline ends. The CDR3 totals 15 residues. The CDR3 DNA reads TGTGCCAGCAGAAAAGGCGAGGGGCCCTCCTACGAGCAGTACTTC. Protein product: CASRKGEGPSYEQYF.